The sequence of this TCR beta chain was determined in a study of blood T cell repertoires in COVID-19. The CDR3 is 14 amino acids. Trimming at V came to 6 bases and at J to 6 bases, leaving 8 bases not matched to a gene. Germline loops: CDR1 SEHNR, CDR2 FQNEAQ (reference sequence). TCRdb keeps only in-frame clones here, not all; method: immunoSEQ multiplex PCR. This table has approximately 500,000 clones, around 89% appearing once. Input material: PBMCs or T cells enriched from blood (not recorded which). J is TRBJ2-1 and V is TRBV7-9, with TRBD2 identical over 7 bases. This clonotype was sampled from a woman in her thirties or forties who had recovered from COVID-19. Here the CDR3 reads CASSIAGLLNEQFF. The DNA for the CDR3 is TGTGCCAGCAGTATAGCGGGTTTGCTCAATGAGCAGTTCTTC.